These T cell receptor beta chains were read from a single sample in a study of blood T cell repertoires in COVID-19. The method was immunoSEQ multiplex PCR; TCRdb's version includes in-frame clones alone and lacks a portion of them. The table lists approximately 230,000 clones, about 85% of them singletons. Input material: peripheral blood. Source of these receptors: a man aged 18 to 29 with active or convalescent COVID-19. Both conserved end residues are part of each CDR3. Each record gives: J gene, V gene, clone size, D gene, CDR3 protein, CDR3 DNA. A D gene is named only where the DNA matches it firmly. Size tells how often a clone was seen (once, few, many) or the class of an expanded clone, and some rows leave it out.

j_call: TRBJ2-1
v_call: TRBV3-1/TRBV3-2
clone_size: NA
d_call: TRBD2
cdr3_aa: CASSSRTSGSHDYVTNEQFF
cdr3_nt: TGTGCCAGCAGCAGCCGGACTAGCGGGAGCCACGACTATGTCACCAATGAGCAGTTCTTC

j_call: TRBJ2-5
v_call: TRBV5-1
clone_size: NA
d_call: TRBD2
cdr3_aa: CASSSSPSGKETQYF
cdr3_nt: TGCGCCAGCAGCTCCTCACCTAGCGGGAAAGAGACCCAGTACTTC

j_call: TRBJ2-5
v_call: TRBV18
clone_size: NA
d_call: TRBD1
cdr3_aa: CASSNVGQGFFETQYF
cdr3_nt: TGTGCCAGCTCTAACGTGGGACAGGGGTTTTTCGAGACCCAGTACTTC

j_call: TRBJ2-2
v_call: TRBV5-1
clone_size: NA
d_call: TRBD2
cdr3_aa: CASSRGLAGGYTGELFF
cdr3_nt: TGCGCCAGCAGCCGGGGACTAGCGGGGGGATACACCGGGGAGCTGTTTTTT

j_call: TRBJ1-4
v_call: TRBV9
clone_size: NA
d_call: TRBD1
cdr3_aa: CASSPFGTVINEKLFF
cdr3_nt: TGTGCCAGCAGCCCATTCGGGACAGTGATTAATGAAAAACTGTTTTTT

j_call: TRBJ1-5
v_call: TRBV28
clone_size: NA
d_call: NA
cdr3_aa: CASDRLNQPQHF
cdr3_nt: TGTGCCAGCGACAGACTCAATCAGCCCCAGCATTTT

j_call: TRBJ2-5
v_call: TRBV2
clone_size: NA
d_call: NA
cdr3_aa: CASSVYQETQYF
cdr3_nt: TGTGCCAGCAGTGTCTATCAAGAGACCCAGTACTTC

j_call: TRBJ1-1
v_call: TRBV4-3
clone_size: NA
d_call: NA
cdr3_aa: CASSQALGGTEAFF
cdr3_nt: TGCGCCAGCAGCCAAGCCCTCGGGGGGACTGAAGCTTTCTTT

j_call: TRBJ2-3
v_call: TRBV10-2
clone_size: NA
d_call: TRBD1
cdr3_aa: CASRTGTVRDTQYF
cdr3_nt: TGCGCCAGCAGGACGGGGACAGTAAGGGATACGCAGTATTTT

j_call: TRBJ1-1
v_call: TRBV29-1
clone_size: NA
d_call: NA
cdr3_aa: CSVAQGFEAFF
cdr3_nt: TGCAGCGTTGCTCAGGGGTTCGAAGCTTTCTTT

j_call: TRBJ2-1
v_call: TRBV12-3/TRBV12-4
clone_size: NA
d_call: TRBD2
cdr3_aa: CASSLAGGDEQFF
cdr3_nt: TGTGCCAGCAGTTTGGCGGGGGGGGATGAGCAGTTCTTC

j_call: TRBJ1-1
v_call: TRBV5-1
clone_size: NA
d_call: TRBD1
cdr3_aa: CASGRTGTTEAFF
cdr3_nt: TGCGCCAGCGGTAGGACAGGTACCACTGAAGCTTTCTTT

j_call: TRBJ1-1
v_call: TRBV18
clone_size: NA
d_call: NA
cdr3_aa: CASSPVISLGTEAFF
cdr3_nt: TGTGCCAGCTCACCAGTGATATCTCTCGGGACTGAAGCTTTCTTT

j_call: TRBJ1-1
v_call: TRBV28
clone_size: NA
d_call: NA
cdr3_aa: CASLQGLAEAFF
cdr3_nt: TGTGCCAGTCTACAGGGTTTGGCTGAAGCTTTCTTT

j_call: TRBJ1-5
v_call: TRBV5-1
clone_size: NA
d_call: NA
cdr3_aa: CASSREGESNQPQHF
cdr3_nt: TGCGCCAGCTCTCGGGAGGGGGAAAGCAATCAGCCCCAGCATTTT

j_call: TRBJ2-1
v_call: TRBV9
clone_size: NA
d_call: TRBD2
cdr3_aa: CASSRTSVRGNEQFF
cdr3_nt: TGTGCCAGCAGTAGGACTAGCGTGAGGGGGAATGAGCAGTTCTTC

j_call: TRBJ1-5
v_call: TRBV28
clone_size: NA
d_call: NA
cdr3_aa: CASSPDSHQPQHF
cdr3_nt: TGTGCCAGCAGTCCGGACAGTCATCAGCCCCAGCATTTT

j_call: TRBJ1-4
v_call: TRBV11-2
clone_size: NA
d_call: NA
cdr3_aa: CASSFVRGSNEKLFF
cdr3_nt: TGTGCCAGCAGCTTCGTCCGGGGATCAAATGAAAAACTGTTTTTT

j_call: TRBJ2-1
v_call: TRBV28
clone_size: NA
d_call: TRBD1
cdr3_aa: CASTFSDRENNEQFF
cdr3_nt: TGTGCCAGCACCTTCTCGGACAGGGAGAACAATGAGCAGTTCTTC

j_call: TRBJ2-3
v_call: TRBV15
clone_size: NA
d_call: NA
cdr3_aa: CATSRDLGTDTQYF
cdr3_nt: TGTGCCACCAGCAGAGATCTCGGCACAGATACGCAGTATTTT

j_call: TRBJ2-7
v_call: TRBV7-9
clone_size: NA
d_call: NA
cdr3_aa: CASSPTQQGTYEQYF
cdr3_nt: TGTGCCAGCAGCCCAACTCAACAGGGAACCTACGAGCAGTACTTC

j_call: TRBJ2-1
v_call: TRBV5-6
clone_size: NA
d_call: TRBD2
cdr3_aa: CASSHTAGGPYNEQFF
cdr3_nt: TGTGCCAGCAGCCATACGGCGGGGGGCCCCTACAATGAGCAGTTCTTC

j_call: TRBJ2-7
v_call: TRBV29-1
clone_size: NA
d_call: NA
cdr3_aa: CSAVLLGAKYEQYF
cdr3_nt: TGCAGCGCCGTTCTTCTGGGGGCCAAGTACGAGCAGTACTTC

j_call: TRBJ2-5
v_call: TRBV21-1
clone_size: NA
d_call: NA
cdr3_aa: CASSPTGGVVIETQYF
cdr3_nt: TGTGCCAGCAGCCCCACGGGGGGGGTAGTAATAGAGACCCAGTACTTC

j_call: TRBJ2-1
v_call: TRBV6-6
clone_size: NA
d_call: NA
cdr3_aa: CASSPLSSYNEQFF
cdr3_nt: TGTGCCAGCAGTCCTCTTAGCTCCTACAATGAGCAGTTCTTC

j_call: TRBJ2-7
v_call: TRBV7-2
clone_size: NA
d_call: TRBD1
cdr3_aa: CASSLWGQMRNEQYF
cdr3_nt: TGTGCCAGCAGCTTATGGGGACAGATGAGGAACGAGCAGTACTTC

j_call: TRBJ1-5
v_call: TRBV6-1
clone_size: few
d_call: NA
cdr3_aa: CASSEDGLNSNQPQHF
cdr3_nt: TGTGCCAGCAGTGAAGATGGACTGAATAGCAATCAGCCCCAGCATTTT

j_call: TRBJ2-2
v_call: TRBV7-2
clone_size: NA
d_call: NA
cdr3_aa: CASSLLRGAGELFF
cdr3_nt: TGTGCCAGCAGCTTACTGCGGGGTGCCGGGGAGCTGTTTTTT

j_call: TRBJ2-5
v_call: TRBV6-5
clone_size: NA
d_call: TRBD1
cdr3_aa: CATQGDSTGTQYF
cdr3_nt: TGTGCCACCCAGGGGGACAGCACCGGGACCCAGTACTTC

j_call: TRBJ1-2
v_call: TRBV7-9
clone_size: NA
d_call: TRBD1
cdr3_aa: CASSSGQGSGGYGYTF
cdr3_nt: TGTGCCAGCAGCTCCGGACAGGGTTCGGGAGGCTATGGCTACACCTTC

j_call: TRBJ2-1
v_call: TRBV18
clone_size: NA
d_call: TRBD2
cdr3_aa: CASSPLRTSGDNEQFF
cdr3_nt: TGTGCCAGCTCACCTCTAAGGACTAGCGGAGACAATGAGCAGTTCTTC

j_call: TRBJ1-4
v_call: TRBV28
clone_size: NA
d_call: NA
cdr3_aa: CASSSGGPPQKLFF
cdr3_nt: TGTGCCAGCAGTTCAGGCGGGCCTCCCCAAAAACTGTTTTTT

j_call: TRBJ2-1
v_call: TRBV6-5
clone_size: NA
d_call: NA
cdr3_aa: CASRTTGGEQFF
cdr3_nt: TGTGCCAGCAGAACAACCGGCGGTGAGCAGTTCTTC

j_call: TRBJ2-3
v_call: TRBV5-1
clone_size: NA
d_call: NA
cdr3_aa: CASSLEVRGDTQYF
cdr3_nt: TGCGCCAGCAGCTTGGAGGTACGGGGGGATACGCAGTATTTT

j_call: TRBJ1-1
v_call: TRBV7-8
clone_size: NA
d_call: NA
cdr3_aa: CASSLQGPNTEAFF
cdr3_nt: TGTGCCAGCAGCCTACAGGGACCGAACACTGAAGCTTTCTTT

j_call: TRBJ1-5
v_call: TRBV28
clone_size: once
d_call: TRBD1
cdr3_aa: CASSIRQGRPRNHQPQHF
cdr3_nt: TGTGCCAGCAGCATTAGACAGGGGAGACCCCGTAACCATCAGCCCCAGCATTTT

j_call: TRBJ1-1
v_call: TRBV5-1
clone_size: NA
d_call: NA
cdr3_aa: CASSLDHGLMNTEAFF
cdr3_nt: TGCGCCAGCAGCTTGGACCATGGACTCATGAACACTGAAGCTTTCTTT

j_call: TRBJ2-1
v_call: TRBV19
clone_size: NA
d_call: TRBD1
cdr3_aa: CASSIAGQPYNEQFF
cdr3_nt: TGTGCCAGTAGTATAGCGGGACAGCCCTACAATGAGCAGTTCTTC

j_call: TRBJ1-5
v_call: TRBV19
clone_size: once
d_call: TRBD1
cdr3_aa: CATGFGTGIRPQHF
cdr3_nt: TGTGCCACCGGGTTCGGGACAGGAATCAGGCCCCAGCATTTT

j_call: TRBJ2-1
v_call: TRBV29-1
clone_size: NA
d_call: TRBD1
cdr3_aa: CSAERGTGYYNEQFF
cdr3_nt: TGCAGCGCCGAAAGGGGGACAGGGTATTACAATGAGCAGTTCTTC

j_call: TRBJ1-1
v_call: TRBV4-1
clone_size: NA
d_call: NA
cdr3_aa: CASSQEPQGSMNTEAFF
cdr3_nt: TGCGCCAGCAGCCAGGAACCACAGGGATCCATGAACACTGAAGCTTTCTTT

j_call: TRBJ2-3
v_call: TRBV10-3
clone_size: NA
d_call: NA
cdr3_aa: CAISAIGGGTDTQYF
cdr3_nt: TGTGCCATCAGTGCCATAGGGGGGGGCACAGATACGCAGTATTTT

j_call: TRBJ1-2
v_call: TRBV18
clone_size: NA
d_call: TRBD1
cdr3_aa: CASSPQAPGTGQEGYTF
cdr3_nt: TGTGCCAGCTCACCCCAAGCGCCCGGGACAGGCCAGGAAGGCTACACCTTC

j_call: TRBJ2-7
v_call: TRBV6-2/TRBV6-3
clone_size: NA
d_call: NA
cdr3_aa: CASSSAGKTYEQYF
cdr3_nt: TGTGCCAGCAGTTCGGCAGGGAAGACCTACGAGCAGTACTTC

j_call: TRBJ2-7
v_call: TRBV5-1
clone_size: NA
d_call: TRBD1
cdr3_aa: CASRPQGAPGEQYF
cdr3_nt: TGCGCCAGCAGACCGCAGGGGGCTCCGGGTGAGCAGTACTTC

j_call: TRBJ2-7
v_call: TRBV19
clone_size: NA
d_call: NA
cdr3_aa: CASSLTSGTLPGQYF
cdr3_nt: TGTGCCAGTAGTCTTACCAGCGGAACATTACCGGGGCAGTACTTC

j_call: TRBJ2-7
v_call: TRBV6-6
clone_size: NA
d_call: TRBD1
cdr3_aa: CASSYGQGTSYEQYF
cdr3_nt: TGTGCCAGCAGTTACGGACAGGGGACCTCCTACGAGCAGTACTTC

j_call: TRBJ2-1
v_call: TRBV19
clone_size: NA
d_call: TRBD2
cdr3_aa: CASSIDFLASGDLLYNEQFF
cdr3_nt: TGTGCCAGTAGTATAGACTTTTTGGCTAGCGGGGATCTCCTATACAATGAGCAGTTCTTC

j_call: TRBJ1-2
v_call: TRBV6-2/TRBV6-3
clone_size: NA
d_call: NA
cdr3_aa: CASSPTTVPLGYTF
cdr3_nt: TGTGCCAGCAGTCCCACGACAGTCCCTCTAGGCTACACCTTC